This T cell receptor (beta chain) was observed in a study of cytomegalovirus exposure and HLA in healthy donors. Whole-study context: Findings of an earlier analysis included more than 90 million unique TCR beta sequences from 190 million or so T cells.

General study results and limits: Immune exposure data for these donors was limited to CMV serostatus. Reports indicated that the classifier achieved high specificity and sensitivity in diagnosing cytomegalovirus status.

In regard to this clone: Its matching antigen is unknown.

Between the trimmed V and J ends, which lost 3 bases and 6 bases, there was a span of 20 bases. Germline CDR1 and CDR2: SGDLS and YYNGEE. The CDR3 has 16 residues. A multiplex PCR was run with 60 Vbeta primers and 13 Jbeta primers. Clones were sequenced by immunoSEQ multiplex PCR, and TCRdb holds only the in-frame ones, with some missing. This table holds approximately 100,000 clones. The study sampled nominally healthy donors, though unrecorded immune exposures were likely. Sequencing input: PBMCs. This TCR was recovered from a man in his forties in good health and CMV-seronegative. V usage is TRBV9 and J usage is TRBJ2-3; a possible D gene is TRBD1 (6 bases). The DNA for the CDR3 is TGTGCCAGCAGCGCGTCGGGACACCTTTTGCAGGATACGCAGTATTTT. Translating it yields CASSASGHLLQDTQYF.